This record covers a single TCR beta chain. This record comes from a study of blood T cell repertoires in COVID-19. In the study overall: Whether acute or convalescent, the COVID-19 samples came from the United States, Italy and Spain.

Per the original data handling: Amplifying reference gene primers gave estimates of nucleated cell counts. The table came from immunoSEQ multiplex PCR; TCRdb's copy has only in-frame clones and leaves some out. From that table come the V and J calls and clone size; the DNA was used to work out D and trimming. This sample has roughly 190,000 clones, with around 83% found just once. The sequencing input was peripheral blood. The source is a woman aged 40 to 50 with acute or convalescent COVID-19.

CDR3 in DNA: TGTGCCTGTCCCCCTAGCAGGGGGGCTATGTTCTACACCTTC. This sequence encodes CACPPSRGAMFYTF. V gene TRBV30 combines with J gene TRBJ1-2; 7 bases are shared with TRBD1. V shed 6 bases and J 10 bases; nucleotides not matched to a gene: 17. Germline CDR1 GTSNPN, CDR2 SVGIG (reference sequence). The CDR3 spans 14 residues.